The 4 T cell receptor beta chains below come from one sample, sequenced in a study of cytomegalovirus exposure and HLA in healthy donors. A multiplex PCR was run with 60 Vbeta primers and 13 Jbeta primers. Some clones are missing from TCRdb's copy, which holds only in-frame ones; the method was immunoSEQ multiplex PCR. This sample has some 180,000 clones; around 73% occur once, and the top ten carry under 5.5%. Sequencing input: PBMCs. The receptor source for this set is a woman aged 18-29 years in good health and CMV-seropositive.

This sequence joins TRBV19 and TRBJ1-1; perhaps TRBD1 as D (5 bases). CDR1 LNHDA and CDR2 SQIVND come from the germline V gene (reference sequence). This CDR3 has 15 residues. Trimming pared 4 bases from V and 0 bases from J, leaving 12 bases between. CDR3 region: CASSTSTAMNTEAFF. For the CDR3, the DNA is TGTGCCAGTAGTACGTCGACAGCAATGAACACTGAAGCTTTCTTT.

This clone came up a few times. The rearrangement links TRBV19 to TRBJ2-3; the match to TRBD1 covers 7 bases. The CDR3 spans 17 residues. Germline V gene lookup returns CDR1 LNHDA and CDR2 SQIVND (reference sequence). V lost 4 bases, J lost 2 bases, and 12 bases stayed unmatched. The CDR3 reads CASSKLPGQLNTDTQYF. CDR3 bases: TGTGCCAGTAGTAAACTTCCGGGACAGCTGAACACAGATACGCAGTATTTT.

The V call is TRBV4-2, the J call TRBJ2-3, with TRBD1 matching 7 bases. Per the germline V gene, CDR1 is LGHNA and CDR2 is YNFKEQ. The V and J ends lost 1 base and 2 bases, in that order; junction bases with no gene match: 6. The CDR3 is made up of 16 amino acids. The CDR3 DNA follows: TGTGCCAGCAGCCAAGTTGAGACAGGGACCACAGATACGCAGTATTTT. The encoded protein is CASSQVETGTTDTQYF.

The chain is built from TRBV11-2 and TRBJ1-6, with 8 bases lining up with TRBD1. The CDR3 is made up of 15 amino acids. V was clipped by 2 bases and J by 8 bases; unmatched bases: 5. Per germline, CDR1 SGHAT and CDR2 FQNNGV. DNA of the CDR3: TGTGCCAGCAGCTTAAGTTTGGACAGGGATTCACCCCTCCACTTT. Its translation: CASSLSLDRDSPLHF.